Following are 21 T cell receptor beta chains from one sample sequenced in a study of shared clonotypes between healthy human individuals. Produced via immunoSEQ multiplex PCR; TCRdb's table is partial and in-frame only. The sample consists of about 340,000 clones, around 79% of them appearing once. The sequencing input was memory CD4+ T cells sorted from blood. Subset meaning: CD45RA-negative fraction. The receptors here all came from a man aged 25 to 40 in good health.

The chain links TRBV11-2 to TRBJ2-1; unclear D gene. Germline loops: CDR1 SGHAT, CDR2 FQNNGV. V shed 6 bases and J shed 8 bases, with 14 bases lying between them. The CDR3 totals 13 residues. CDR3 protein: CASSVPGVHEQFF. The CDR3 bases are TGTGCCAGCAGTGTCCCAGGAGTCCATGAGCAGTTCTTC.

CDR3 DNA: TGTGCCTGGAGTGTCCCCCCGCCCCGGAGCTCCTACGAGCAGTACTTC. Amino acids: CAWSVPPPRSSYEQYF. V is TRBV30 and J is TRBJ2-7; D uncertain. V was pared by 0 bases and J by 0 bases, with 15 bases between. The germline V gene encodes CDR1 GTSNPN and CDR2 SVGIG (reference sequence). The CDR3 is made up of 16 amino acids.

V and J are TRBV28 and TRBJ2-7; 10 nucleotides match TRBD1. The CDR3 spans 15 residues. Germline trimming cut 5 bases from V and 8 bases from J; bases unmatched to any gene: 12. Per the germline V gene, CDR1 is MDHEN and CDR2 is SYDVKM. The CDR3 protein is CASSSDRDRGYKQYF. The CDR3 nucleotides read TGTGCCAGCAGTAGTGACCGGGACAGGGGCTATAAGCAGTACTTC. The full variable domain, completed using reference TRBV28 and TRBJ2-7, is DVKVTQSSRYLVKRTGEKVFLECVQDMDHENMFWYRQDPGLGLRLIYFSYDVKMKEKGDIPEGYSVSREKKERFSLILESASTNQTSMYLCASSSDRDRGYKQYFGPGTRLTVT.

The CDR3 nucleotides are TGTGCCAGTAGTATTGGACAGACGGCTACACATGAGCAGTTCTTC. This codes for CASSIGQTATHEQFF. The chain has TRBV19 and TRBJ2-1, with D perhaps TRBD1 (6 bases). The V gene lost 3 bases and the J gene lost 8 bases, with 17 bases spanning the gap. The CDR3 spans 15 residues. Germline V gene sequence: CDR1 LNHDA, CDR2 SQIVND (reference sequence).

The chain joins TRBV28 to TRBJ2-7; tentative D call: TRBD2 (5 bases). Germline loops: CDR1 MDHEN, CDR2 SYDVKM. V lost 9 bases to trimming and J lost 1 base, with 7 bases between them. The CDR3 loop spans 11 amino acids. CDR3 amino acids: CARGSSYEQYF. As DNA, the CDR3 is TGTGCCAGGGGGAGTTCCTACGAGCAGTACTTC.

This clone is a singleton in its sample. The chain employs TRBV6-5 and TRBJ1-5; maybe TRBD1 (6 bases). With 0 bases removed from V and 4 bases from J, the gap between germline ends came to 10 bases. This CDR3 spans 15 amino acids. The germline CDR1 and CDR2 sequences are MNHEY and SVGAGI. The CDR3 region is CASSYSRGGNQPQHF. DNA for the CDR3: TGTGCCAGCAGTTACTCGAGAGGGGGTAATCAGCCCCAGCATTTT.

The rearrangement links TRBV14 to TRBJ2-2; TRBD2 aligns across 7 bases. V was clipped by 6 bases and J by 6 bases; unmatched bases: 10. CDR3 length equals 15 residues. The germline gives CDR1 SGHDN, CDR2 FVKESK. The CDR3 bases are TGTGCCAGCAGTCCAGCGGGGTGGTCGGCCGGGGAGCTGTTTTTT. It translates to CASSPAGWSAGELFF.

Details on this clone: Other DNA sequences in this sample translate to the same CDR3. This rearrangement joins TRBV13 to TRBJ1-2; possible D gene TRBD1, 6 bases. This CDR3 region has 24 residues. Germline V gene sequence: CDR1 PRHDT, CDR2 FYEKMQ (reference sequence). V dropped 0 bases and J dropped 2 bases, with 37 bases sitting between them. The CDR3 DNA is TGTGCCAGCAGCTTAGGAAATGAACAGGGTTACTGGGCTAACCTCGAGAAGTTAAACTATGGCTACACCTTC. Protein: CASSLGNEQGYWANLEKLNYGYTF.

This sequence joins TRBV7-9 and TRBJ2-1; possible D gene TRBD2, 6 bases. The germline V gene encodes CDR1 SEHNR and CDR2 FQNEAQ (reference sequence). The CDR3 sequence is 11 residues long. V was cut by 8 bases and J by 5 bases, with 7 bases left in between. The CDR3 DNA reads TGTGCCAGCGGGACTCACAATGAGCAGTTCTTC. It translates to CASGTHNEQFF.

In its sample, this clone was seen a few times. The V call is TRBV10-3, the J call TRBJ2-6; 9 nucleotides align to TRBD1. CDR1 is ENHRY and CDR2 is SYGVKD in the germline V gene. The CDR3 has 16 amino acids. V lost 5 bases to trimming and J lost 1 base; unmatched junction nucleotides: 3. DNA of the CDR3: TGTGCCATCAGTCCCGGGACAGGGTCTGGGGCCAACGTCCTGACTTTC. Its protein is CAISPGTGSGANVLTF.

J is TRBJ1-4 and V is TRBV19, with D unresolved. The germline CDR1 and CDR2 sequences are LNHDA and SQIVND (reference sequence). This CDR3 comprises 13 residues. V was clipped by 10 bases and J by 7 bases, with 16 bases between them. CDR3 nucleotide sequence: TGTGCCAAACGAGCCCTGGCGGGTGAAAAACTGTTTTTT. The encoded protein is CAKRALAGEKLFF.

About this clone itself: The same CDR3 is also encoded by other DNA sequences in this sample. The V gene is TRBV29-1, the J gene TRBJ2-3; D possibly matches TRBD1 or TRBD2 (5 bases each). Trimming shortened V by 6 bases and J by 6 bases, and 19 bases separated the two germline ends. Per germline, CDR1 SQVTM and CDR2 ANQGSEA. The CDR3 is 14 residues long. The CDR3 is CSVKEGSGIDTQYF. The CDR3, as DNA: TGCAGCGTCAAAGAGGGGTCAGGGATCGATACGCAGTATTTT.

The CDR3 DNA reads TGTGCCAGCAGCTCGACAGGGGGCCCGGAACGGTACGAGCAGTACTTC. This encodes CASSSTGGPERYEQYF. The chain uses TRBV7-2 and TRBJ2-7; 10 nucleotides agree with TRBD1. CDR3 length: 16 residues. CDR1 and CDR2 (germline): SGHTA, FQGNSA. J gave up 4 bases and V 4 bases, and 10 bases lay outside the gene matches. Full variable domain (rest looked up from reference TRBV7-2 and TRBJ2-7): GAGVSQSPSNKVTEKGKDVELRCDPISGHTALYWYRQSLGQGLEFLIYFQGNSAPDKSGLPSDRFSAERTGGSVSTLTIQRTQQEDSAVYLCASSSTGGPERYEQYFGPGTRLTVT.

This sequence joins TRBV6-6 and TRBJ2-5; 9 bases align to TRBD2. The V gene end was trimmed by 2 bases and the J gene end by 5 bases; junction bases not matched to a gene: 6. Germline V CDR1 and CDR2: MNHNY, SVGAGI (reference sequence). CDR3 length: 15 residues. For the CDR3, the DNA is TGTGCCAGCAGTTACGTAGCGGGAGCCGGGGAGACCCAGTACTTC. Its translation: CASSYVAGAGETQYF.

V and J are TRBV27 and TRBJ2-2; 10 bases are shared with TRBD2. Germline V gene lookup returns CDR1 MNHEY and CDR2 SMNVEV (reference sequence). The CDR3 covers 16 residues. V lost 4 bases to trimming and J lost 4 bases; unmatched junction nucleotides: 6. The CDR3 bases are TGTGCCAGCAGTTCCCGGACTAGCGGACCCACCGGGGAGCTGTTTTTT. The encoded protein is CASSSRTSGPTGELFF.

The chain recombines TRBV19 with TRBJ2-7; D perhaps matches TRBD2 (5 bases). Germline-derived CDR1 and CDR2 are LNHDA and SQIVND (reference sequence). The CDR3 extends over 15 amino acids. V dropped 5 bases and J dropped 5 bases, with 19 bases sitting between them. CDR3 sequence: CASSSGVASPNEQYF. In nucleotides, the CDR3 is TGTGCCAGTAGTTCCGGGGTGGCTTCTCCCAACGAGCAGTACTTC.

This clone has just one count. The chain carries TRBV2 and TRBJ1-4; D is possibly TRBD1 (5 bases). The CDR3 is 16 residues long. Germline loops: CDR1 SNHLY, CDR2 FYNNEI. Trimming removed 6 bases from V and 4 bases from J, with 18 bases in between. Written as DNA, the CDR3 is TGTGCCAGCAGGGGAAGCAGACGGCAGGGTAATGAAAAACTGTTTTTT. Its protein is CASRGSRRQGNEKLFF.

The genes are TRBV5-1 and TRBJ2-5, with D tentatively TRBD1 (6 bases). The V end was cut by 7 bases, the J end by 0 bases, with 13 bases between. The CDR3 contains 14 residues. The V gene's germline CDR1 is SGHRS and CDR2 YFSETQ. The CDR3 loop reads CASSVGAYQETQYF. The CDR3 nucleotides are TGCGCCAGCTCGGTGGGGGCCTACCAAGAGACCCAGTACTTC.

The chain combines TRBV28 with TRBJ1-5, with D perhaps matching TRBD1 (5 bases). Trimming cost V 6 bases and J 4 bases, with 16 bases left between them. Germline V gene data show CDR1 as MDHEN and CDR2 as SYDVKM. This CDR3 region has 15 residues. CDR3 protein: CASSRDFSGNQPQHF. In DNA, the CDR3 is TGTGCCAGCAGCCGGGACTTCTCGGGGAATCAGCCCCAGCATTTT.

This rearrangement joins TRBV20-1 to TRBJ1-1; D gene uncertain. The CDR3 consists of 11 residues. Germline CDR1 DFQATT, CDR2 SNEGSKA (reference sequence). Trimming cost V 6 bases and J 8 bases, with 13 bases left between them. CDR3 sequence reads: CSAFALAEAFF. DNA for the CDR3: TGCAGTGCCTTTGCCCTGGCCGAAGCTTTCTTT.

The chain is built from TRBV18 and TRBJ2-4; D not certain. This CDR3 has 16 residues. Germline V gene sequence: CDR1 KGHSH, CDR2 LQKENI. V was trimmed by 3 bases and J by 0 bases, leaving 12 bases between them. As DNA, the CDR3 is TGTGCCAGCTCACCTAAGGACCACCTAGCCAAAAACATTCAGTACTTC. Protein: CASSPKDHLAKNIQYF.